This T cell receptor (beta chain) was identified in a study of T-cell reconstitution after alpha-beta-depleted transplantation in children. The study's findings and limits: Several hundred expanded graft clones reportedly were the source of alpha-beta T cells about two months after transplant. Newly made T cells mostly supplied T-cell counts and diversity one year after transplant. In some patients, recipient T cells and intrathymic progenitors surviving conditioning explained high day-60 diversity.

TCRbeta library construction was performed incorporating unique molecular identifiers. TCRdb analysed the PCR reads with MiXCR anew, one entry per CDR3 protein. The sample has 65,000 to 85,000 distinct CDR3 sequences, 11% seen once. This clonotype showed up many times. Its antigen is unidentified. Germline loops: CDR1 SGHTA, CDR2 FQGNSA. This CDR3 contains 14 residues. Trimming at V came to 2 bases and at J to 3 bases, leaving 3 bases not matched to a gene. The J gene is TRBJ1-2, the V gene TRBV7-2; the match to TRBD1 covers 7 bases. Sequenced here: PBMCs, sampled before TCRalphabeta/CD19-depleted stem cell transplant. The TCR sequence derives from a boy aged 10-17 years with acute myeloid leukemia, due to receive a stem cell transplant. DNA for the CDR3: TGTGCCAGCAGCTTACCGACAGGGTACTATGGCTACACCTTC. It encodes CASSLPTGYYGYTF. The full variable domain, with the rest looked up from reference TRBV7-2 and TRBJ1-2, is GAGVSQSPSNKVTEKGKDVELRCDPISGHTALYWYRQSLGQGLEFLIYFQGNSAPDKSGLPSDRFSAERTGGSVSTLTIQRTQQEDSAVYLCASSLPTGYYGYTFGSGTRLTVV.